This record concerns one T cell receptor (beta chain) sequence. A few counts support this clonotype. No cognate antigen has been identified for it. Base qualities are missing; no much larger clone stands one base away. Per the germline V gene, MNHNS is the CDR1 and SASEGT is the CDR2. CDR3 length: 15 amino acids, cysteine to phenylalanine. Just CDR3 DNA is preserved here, 45 bases in frame from base 1. V is clipped by 6 bases and J by 6 bases, and the sequence between their germline boundaries is 17 bases long. The data derive from a study of identical twins (TCRdb year 2016). With regard to the full study: To test whether fetal clonotypes persist, this study deep-sequenced TCR alpha and beta repertoires from monozygotic twins, from unrelated adults of various ages, and from cord blood. Replicate twin experiments were performed at different times using different library preparation protocols to rule out contamination.

Points the paper makes about the study in general: Fewer insertions were carried by abundant cord blood beta clonotypes, a similar but weaker trend appeared in young adult naive repertoires, and no such trend appeared in memory repertoires. Invariant T cells such as MAIT and iNKT could partly confound zero-insertion analyses, though diverse VJ usage argued against this for most clonotypes. Because the same donors could not be followed over many years, the conclusions depended on cross-sectional statistical analysis. Out-of-frame TCR alpha sequences shared between twins showed an excess of low generation-probability sequences compared with coincidental sharing between unrelated individuals. The excess sharing between twins in beta out-of-frame sequences was weaker because fewer shared sequences reduced the signal-to-noise ratio. Recombination models systematically underestimated out-of-frame TCR alpha sharing in monozygotic twins but agreed with sharing between unrelated individuals.

The receptor library was made with 5' RACE. Sequencing used an Illumina HiSeq 2000. A universal primer binding site was added through template switching, and the final cDNA carried a unique molecular identifier so that TCR cDNA molecules could be counted accurately. Specific primers in the conserved constant-segment region were used to synthesize first-strand cDNA for the TCR alpha and beta chains. To control for contamination, every cDNA library was double barcoded, receiving both a SMART-Mk sample barcode and Illumina barcodes. Two successive PCR steps introduced TruSeq adapter sequences along with Illumina sample barcodes. The Illumina HiSeq platform was used with custom primers to sequence TCR alpha and beta cDNA libraries. As for the original processing: MiGEC was used to process raw reads and extract unique molecular identifiers, and MiXCR was used to find CDR3 positions. Recombination models were inferred per individual with the repgenHMM and IGoR tools using an EM algorithm. The analysis of shared clonotypes was done with the tcR package in R, with sharing normalized by the product of cloneset sizes. To study raw recombination without the effects of thymic and clonal selection, out-of-frame nonproductive sequences were analyzed. TCRdb reanalyzed the raw reads on its own, using fastp at Q25 for trimming and MiXCR for clone calling, and kept in-frame beta chains. A single entry per CDR3 protein holds the most common genes and DNA from its merged rows. Here the V and J calls rest on TCRdb's processing, not on the authors' analysis. The sample table shows approximately 190,000 distinct CDR3 sequences, and roughly 15% are seen once. The ten top clones hold 35% to 50% of the sample.

Every donor was a healthy Caucasian. Three pairs of female monozygotic twins, all aged about 18 to 30 years, made up the twin cohort. Positive isolation kits from Invitrogen were used to isolate the CD4+ and CD8+ T cell populations. This sample was also put to use in a study of T cells expressing NK-cell markers. As noted in the second study: About 8 donors provided sorted CD3+CD56+NKG2C+, CD3+CD56+NKG2C- and CD3+CD56-NKG2C+ T-cell subsets, whose TCR beta-chain repertoires were profiled. Seven of the eight sequenced donors were HCMV-seropositive and one was HCMV-seronegative. In several experiments an anti-gammadeltaTCR antibody was added to restrict sorting to alphabetaTCR-expressing T cells. In six or seven donors, the dominant CD3+CD56+NKG2C+ clonotypes ranked among the top 10 CD8+ clonotypes, making up roughly 1.0-8% of CD8+ T cells. Those dominant clonotypes were again the most abundant among CD3+CD56-NKG2C+ cells in a few donors, at roughly 28.3-60.1%. Whether the expanded NKG2C-expressing T cell clones were specific for HCMV antigens remained unclear. The eight sequenced donors were randomly selected healthy volunteers, three men and five women. To determine HCMV serostatus, a commercial ELISA kit was used to detect HCMV-specific IgG in serum. MIGEC was used to demultiplex reads and group the reads by UMI, and MiTCR was used to assemble and quantify clonotypes. To exclude erroneous sequences, only TCR cDNA sequences supported by at least two reads were retained. The tcR package was used for downstream repertoire analysis, and clonotypes were matched across fractions by CDR3 nucleotide sequence plus V segment. VDJmatch was used to annotate antigen specificity against VDJdb, with one amino acid substitution allowed in CDR3.

Here the chain combines TRBV6-1 and TRBJ2-2; the D segment cannot be called with confidence. The sample comprised CD8+ T cells sorted from blood. This clonotype was obtained from a woman aged 18-35 years in good health. DNA sequence: TGTGCCAGCAGCTCTGATGGTAATTGGGCCGGGGAGCTGTTTTTT. This gives the protein CASSSDGNWAGELFF.